Shown below are 21 T cell receptor beta chains from a single sample sequenced in a study of shared clonotypes between healthy human individuals. Profiled with immunoSEQ multiplex PCR; TCRdb holds only in-frame clones, not every one. The table includes 1,400,000 or so clones, approximately 98.5% detected once. The specimen sequenced was naive CD4+ T cells sorted from blood. The sample's subset: CD45RA+ positively selected. Source of these receptors: a man aged 30-40 years in good health.

This chain uses TRBV18 with TRBJ2-7, with 11 bases lining up with TRBD2. V was clipped by 3 bases and J by 5 bases; unmatched bases: 3. The CDR3 spans 14 residues. Per the germline V gene, CDR1 is KGHSH and CDR2 is LQKENI. The CDR3 region is CASSPTSGSDEQYF. DNA for the CDR3: TGTGCCAGCTCACCCACTAGCGGGAGTGACGAGCAGTACTTC.

V and J are TRBV9 and TRBJ1-4; D unclear. The V gene's germline CDR1 is SGDLS and CDR2 YYNGEE. The CDR3 loop spans 14 amino acids. V lost 4 bases to trimming and J lost 7 bases, with 14 bases between them. The CDR3 here is CASSLDPTAEKLFF. As DNA, the CDR3 is TGTGCCAGCAGCCTGGACCCAACCGCTGAAAAACTGTTTTTT.

The chain links TRBV30 to TRBJ2-7; D remains unclear. The CDR3 spans 14 residues. The germline V and J ends were trimmed by 1 base and 6 bases, with 16 bases remaining between them. Germline loops: CDR1 GTSNPN, CDR2 SVGIG (reference sequence). CDR3 sequence (DNA): TGTGCCTGGAGTGGAACTAATCGAGGTGGCGAGCAGTACTTC. This gives the protein CAWSGTNRGGEQYF.

The rearrangement joins TRBV18 to TRBJ2-7, with D possibly matching TRBD1 (6 bases). The CDR3 spans 14 residues. In germline, CDR1 is KGHSH, CDR2 LQKENI. V shed 3 bases and J shed 4 bases, with 13 bases lying between them. The CDR3 bases are TGTGCCAGCTCACCCAGGGGCGTGGTATACGAGCAGTACTTC. Amino acid sequence: CASSPRGVVYEQYF. Drawing the rest from reference TRBV18 and TRBJ2-7, the complete variable domain is NAGVMQNPRHLVRRRGQEARLRCSPMKGHSHVYWYRQLPEEGLKFMVYLQKENIIDESGMPKERFSAEFPKEGPSILRIQQVVRGDSAAYFCASSPRGVVYEQYFGPGTRLTVT.

The chain has TRBV2 and TRBJ2-3; D may correspond to TRBD1 or TRBD2 (5 bases each). Looked up from germline, CDR1 is SNHLY and CDR2 is FYNNEI. The V end lost 6 bases, the J end lost 6 bases, and 10 bases lay between the germline ends. This CDR3 comprises 12 residues. The CDR3 DNA sequence: TGTGCCAGCAGCCAAGAGGGGGATACGCAGTATTTT. It specifies CASSQEGDTQYF.

The chain uses TRBV4-3 and TRBJ2-3; the D gene is possibly TRBD1 (6 bases). V shed 1 base and J shed 2 bases, with 13 bases lying between them. This CDR3 region has 16 residues. Germline V gene lookup returns CDR1 LGHNA and CDR2 YSLEER. The CDR3 coding sequence is TGCGCCAGCAGCCAAGGGGGCCGGACAGTCACAGATACGCAGTATTTT. This sequence encodes CASSQGGRTVTDTQYF.

This clone was recorded only once. V is TRBV5-5 and J is TRBJ2-7; 7 positions agree with TRBD2. Looked up from germline, CDR1 is SGHKS and CDR2 is YYEKEE (reference sequence). This CDR3 contains 12 residues. The CDR3 nucleotides are TGTGCCAGCAGCTTGGGGGCTAGCGGTGGCTCAGTC. It yields the protein CASSLGASGGSV.

The chain combines TRBV5-1 with TRBJ1-2; D might be TRBD1 (6 bases). The V gene lost 0 bases and the J gene lost 8 bases, with 17 bases spanning the gap. The V gene's germline CDR1 is SGHRS and CDR2 YFSETQ. The CDR3 runs to 15 residues. The DNA of the CDR3 is TGCGCCAGCAGCTTGGGTTCGGCAGGGGAGAGAGGCTACACCTTC. Protein: CASSLGSAGERGYTF. The full variable domain, completed using reference TRBV5-1 and TRBJ1-2, is KAGVTQTPRYLIKTRGQQVTLSCSPISGHRSVSWYQQTPGQGLQFLFEYFSETQRNKGNFPGRFSGRQFSNSRSEMNVSTLELGDSALYLCASSLGSAGERGYTFGSGTRLTVV.

The genes are TRBV25-1 and TRBJ2-5; D is possibly TRBD1 or TRBD2 (5 bases each). Germline values: CDR1 MGHDK, CDR2 SYGVNS. The CDR3 sequence is 15 residues long. V dropped 4 bases and J dropped 7 bases, with 19 bases sitting between them. CDR3 sequence reads: CASSVRGLSRGTQYF. The CDR3 DNA follows: TGTGCCAGCAGTGTCCGGGGCCTCTCACGGGGGACCCAGTACTTC.

CDR3 DNA sequence: TGTGCCAGCAGTTGGACAGGGTTGGGAGAAAAACTGTTTTTT. This translates into CASSWTGLGEKLFF. J is TRBJ1-4 and V is TRBV28; TRBD1 agrees at 8 bases. V shed 4 bases and J 8 bases; nucleotides not matched to a gene: 6. CDR1 MDHEN and CDR2 SYDVKM come from the germline V gene. The CDR3 covers 14 residues.

V and J are TRBV27 and TRBJ2-7, with D possibly TRBD1 on 6 matching bases. V was shortened by 0 bases and J by 3 bases, with 15 bases between the two germline ends. This CDR3 is built from 16 residues. Germline V lookup: CDR1 MNHEY, CDR2 SMNVEV (reference sequence). The CDR3 DNA follows: TGTGCCAGCAGTTTATCGATGCAGGGGTCAAACTACGAGCAGTACTTC. Translation: CASSLSMQGSNYEQYF.

This clone is a singleton in its sample. The J gene is TRBJ1-3, the V gene TRBV7-8, with D possibly matching TRBD1 (6 bases). CDR3 length equals 17 residues. Germline assignment: CDR1 SGHVS and CDR2 FQNEAQ. Trimming removed 5 bases from V and 0 bases from J, with 17 bases in between. The CDR3 here is CASSQGPSPNSGNTIYF. The DNA of the CDR3 is TGTGCCAGCAGCCAGGGGCCCTCACCGAACTCTGGAAACACCATATATTTT. The complete variable domain, with remaining parts taken from reference TRBV7-8 and TRBJ1-3, reads GAGVSQSPRYKVAKRGQDVALRCDPISGHVSLFWYQQALGQGPEFLTYFQNEAQLDKSGLPSDRFFAERPEGSVSTLKIQRTQQEDSAVYLCASSQGPSPNSGNTIYFGEGSWLTVV.

This chain joins TRBV9 and TRBJ2-7; D gene ambiguous. Trimming removed 4 bases at V and 4 bases at J, with 18 bases between. This CDR3 is built from 15 residues. In germline, CDR1 is SGDLS, CDR2 YYNGEE. For the CDR3, the DNA is TGTGCCAGCAGCTTGACTGCCATTTCATCTTACGAGCAGTACTTC. Translation: CASSLTAISSYEQYF.

The chain recombines TRBV9 with TRBJ2-2; weak D call: TRBD2 (7 bases). The CDR3 runs 16 residues. In germline, CDR1 is SGDLS, CDR2 YYNGEE. The V gene lost 4 bases and the J gene lost 1 base, with 14 bases spanning the gap. The CDR3 loop is CASSSRGGLNTGELFF. DNA for the CDR3: TGTGCCAGCAGCTCTAGGGGGGGACTGAACACCGGGGAGCTGTTTTTT.

The chain couples TRBV29-1 to TRBJ1-2; 10 nucleotides match TRBD1. The junction had 5 bases not matched to a gene; V was cut back by 6 bases and J by 4 bases. The germline CDR1 and CDR2 sequences are SQVTM and ANQGSEA. The CDR3 is made up of 13 amino acids. CDR3 DNA: TGCAGCGTCGGACAGGGGGTAGTCTATGGCTACACCTTC. Translation gives CSVGQGVVYGYTF.

The CDR3 is CASRGLSINTGELFF. Here the CDR3 DNA reads TGTGCCAGCAGGGGGCTTAGCATTAACACCGGGGAGCTGTTTTTT. The chain carries TRBV19 and TRBJ2-2, with TRBD1 matching 8 bases. CDR1 is LNHDA and CDR2 is SQIVND in the germline V gene (reference sequence). Trimming removed 9 bases from V and 2 bases from J; junction bases left unmatched: 8. The CDR3 length is 15 residues.

This clone has only one observation. This sequence joins TRBV4-1 and TRBJ2-7; the match to TRBD2 covers 13 bases. J lost 5 bases, V lost 1 base, and 5 bases had no gene match. CDR1 MGHRA and CDR2 YSYEKL come from the germline V gene. The CDR3 is made up of 16 amino acids. The CDR3 nucleotides read TGCGCCAGCAGCCAAGCCTCGGGACTAGCGGGACACGAGCAGTACTTC. Translating it yields CASSQASGLAGHEQYF.

V gene TRBV9 combines with J gene TRBJ2-5, with TRBD1 identical over 8 bases. V lost 0 bases, J lost 1 base, and 5 bases stayed unmatched. This CDR3 is 16 amino acids long. CDR1 and CDR2 (germline): SGDLS, YYNGEE. CDR3 DNA sequence: TGTGCCAGCAGCGTAGAGGCAGGGGGCATCCAAGAGACCCAGTACTTC. This encodes CASSVEAGGIQETQYF.

This rearrangement joins TRBV4-3 to TRBJ2-7; 12 positions agree with TRBD2. Germline V gene sequence: CDR1 LGHNA, CDR2 YSLEER. This CDR3 is built from 15 residues. V was pared by 4 bases and J by 4 bases, with 5 bases of the junction left unmatched. Here the CDR3 reads CASSLRLAGVYEQYF. The CDR3 coding sequence is TGCGCCAGCAGCCTAAGACTAGCGGGAGTTTACGAGCAGTACTTC.

This sequence joins TRBV9 and TRBJ2-3, with 9 bases that match TRBD1. Germline loops: CDR1 SGDLS, CDR2 YYNGEE. The J segment lost 4 bases and the V segment lost 0 bases, leaving 6 bases of the junction unmatched. The CDR3 consists of 16 residues. CDR3 loop: CASSVADRGFADTQYF. CDR3 nucleotides: TGTGCCAGCAGCGTAGCGGACAGGGGTTTTGCAGATACGCAGTATTTT. Together with reference TRBV9 and TRBJ2-3, the CDR3 gives the full variable domain: DSGVTQTPKHLITATGQRVTLRCSPRSGDLSVYWYQQSLDQGLQFLIQYYNGEERAKGNILERFSAQQFPDLHSELNLSSLELGDSALYFCASSVADRGFADTQYFGPGTRLTVL.

The chain carries TRBV4-1 and TRBJ2-7; tentatively, D is TRBD2 (6 bases). Germline V CDR1 and CDR2: MGHRA, YSYEKL. Trimming took 4 bases from V and 5 from J, leaving 12 bases between them. This CDR3 has 13 amino acids. This CDR3 reads CASSPRERDEQYF. The CDR3 DNA sequence: TGCGCCAGCAGCCCCCGAGAGCGGGACGAGCAGTACTTC.